A single sample gave rise to the 10 T cell receptor beta chains below, sequenced in a study of blood T cell repertoires in COVID-19. Data came from immunoSEQ multiplex PCR; TCRdb stores just in-frame clones and leaves some out. The table has about 190,000 clones, nearly 90% seen once. Sequenced input: peripheral blood. The receptors were gathered from a man aged 50 or older with acute or convalescent COVID-19.

V usage is TRBV2 and J usage is TRBJ2-1; TRBD2 aligns across 14 bases. Losses at the gene ends were 0 bases for V and 9 bases for J; bases not matched to a gene: 1. This CDR3 contains 15 residues. CDR1 is SNHLY, CDR2 FYNNEI, per germline. The CDR3: CASSEAGLAGAEQFF. CDR3 nucleotide sequence: TGTGCCAGCAGTGAAGCGGGACTAGCGGGAGCTGAGCAGTTCTTC.

This clone was recorded once. The J gene is TRBJ2-5, the V gene TRBV28; 11 positions match TRBD2. V lost 3 bases, J lost 1 base, and 7 bases stayed unmatched. The length of the CDR3 is 17 residues. The germline gives CDR1 MDHEN, CDR2 SYDVKM. The CDR3 DNA reads as TGTGCCAGCAGTTTGGCGAAAGGACTAGCGGGCCAAGAGACCCAGTACTTC. Translation gives CASSLAKGLAGQETQYF.

The chain is built from TRBV29-1 and TRBJ2-1; 9 bases agree with TRBD2. With V trimmed by 8 bases and J by 5 bases, 4 bases remained unmatched. Germline V gene lookup returns CDR1 SQVTM and CDR2 ANQGSEA. CDR3 length: 12 amino acids. CDR3 region: CSSRTSDNEQFF. Here the CDR3 DNA reads TGCAGCTCCCGGACTAGCGACAATGAGCAGTTCTTC.

V usage is TRBV11-3 and J usage is TRBJ2-5, with 7 nucleotides matching TRBD2. The junction had 22 bases not matched to a gene; V was cut back by 0 bases and J by 6 bases. The CDR3 sequence is 20 residues long. CDR1 is SGHNT, CDR2 YENEEA, per germline. In nucleotides, the CDR3 is TGTGCCAGCAGCTTAGATGGGAGGGGCCCGGTATACGGTGACCGGAAGACCCAGTACTTC. It encodes CASSLDGRGPVYGDRKTQYF.

This clone showed up just once. The chain couples TRBV15 to TRBJ2-1; D not resolved. The germline V and J ends were trimmed by 0 bases and 5 bases, with 14 bases remaining between them. The germline V gene has CDR1 LNHNV and CDR2 YYDKDF (reference sequence). The CDR3 has 16 residues. The CDR3 bases are TGTGCCACCAGCAGAGATGGCTCCTGGGCCCACAATGAGCAGTTCTTC. It encodes CATSRDGSWAHNEQFF.

The chain combines TRBV15 with TRBJ2-5, with 7 nucleotides matching TRBD2. This CDR3 is 15 amino acids long. CDR1 is LNHNV and CDR2 is YYDKDF in the germline V gene (reference sequence). V trimming: 0 bases; J trimming: 10 bases; junction bases outside the gene matches: 11. The CDR3 sequence is CATSRDGSGSAGQYF. In DNA, the CDR3 is TGTGCCACCAGCAGAGACGGTAGCGGGTCGGCGGGCCAGTACTTC.

CDR3 protein: CASSPYSRGVTGELFF. DNA for the CDR3: TGCGCCAGCAGCCCTTATAGTAGAGGAGTCACCGGGGAGCTGTTTTTT. The chain employs TRBV4-1 and TRBJ2-2, with D unclear. Germline V gene sequence: CDR1 MGHRA, CDR2 YSYEKL. Trimming cost V 4 bases and J 4 bases, with 16 bases left between them. This CDR3 comprises 16 residues.

This clone was found once. The rearrangement links TRBV18 to TRBJ1-1; D gene ambiguous. V lost 2 bases and J 6 bases, leaving 13 bases between the germline ends. Germline V gene data show CDR1 as KGHSH and CDR2 as LQKENI. This CDR3 comprises 14 residues. CDR3 loop: CASSPLGEEAEAFF. In DNA, the CDR3 is TGTGCCAGCTCACCATTAGGAGAGGAAGCTGAAGCTTTCTTT.

This chain joins TRBV7-2 and TRBJ1-5; a weak D match, TRBD1 (5 bases). The V end lost 1 base, the J end lost 1 base, and 11 bases lay between the germline ends. The CDR3 has 16 amino acids. The germline V gene encodes CDR1 SGHTA and CDR2 FQGNSA. CDR3 nucleotides: TGTGCCAGCAGCTTAGGGGCTAAGGGGAGCAATCAGCCCCAGCATTTT. It yields the protein CASSLGAKGSNQPQHF.

The CDR3 sequence is CASSPEGSLTARAFF. The CDR3 DNA sequence: TGTGCCAGCTCACCGGAAGGGAGCTTAACGGCCAGGGCTTTCTTT. The genes are TRBV18 and TRBJ1-1; D not resolved. V was clipped by 3 bases and J by 11 bases, with 22 bases between them. Germline CDR1 reads KGHSH; CDR2 reads LQKENI. The CDR3 extends over 15 amino acids.